This TCR beta chain was observed in a study of circulating CD8 cells and anti-PD-1 response in melanoma. The QIAseq Immune Repertoire TCR panel built the libraries from around 15 ng of total RNA. TCRdb used MiXCR to reprocess the reads, holding one entry per CDR3 protein. The table records hundreds of distinct CDR3 sequences, 9% to 10% of them present only once. Live CD3+CD8+TCRalphabeta+ cells were sorted into four subsets by PD-1 and/or TIGIT. The CDR3 has 19 residues. Per the germline V gene, CDR1 is LGHNA and CDR2 is YSLEER. This clonotype is deemed medium-sized. Since a much larger clone is just one base distant, this may be a read error.

The chain joins TRBV4-3 to TRBJ2-6, with 9 nucleotides matching TRBD1. The sequence was collected from a human donor with melanoma. The starting material was CD8+ T cells from PBMCs, obtained at baseline or after one month of anti-PD-1 therapy (not recorded which). CDR3 loop: CASSQLAGTGSSGANALTF. The DNA of the CDR3 is TGCGCCAGCAGCCAACTGGCCGGGACAGGGAGCTCTGGGGCCAACGCCCTGACTTTC.